This T cell receptor (beta chain) was identified in a study of blood T cell repertoires in COVID-19. Overall study context: COVID-19 samples collected from the United States, Italy and Spain covered acute and convalescent phases. In each case, the material was cDNA or gDNA derived from T cells, B-cell-depleted T cells, or PBMCs.

The authors' processing: Estimation of nucleated cell counts relied on the amplification of reference gene primers. Using immunoSEQ multiplex PCR, the repertoire was profiled, and TCRdb retains in-frame clones only, with some absent. V and J calls and clone size are given by that table; D and trimming were obtained from the DNA. In the table there are some 110,000 clones, approximately 86% of which are singletons. This TCR derives from a man aged 40-50 years with acute or convalescent COVID-19. Sequenced sample: peripheral blood.

The CDR3 loop reads CASGPGTSGDRELFF. CDR3 sequence (DNA): TGTGCTAGTGGTCCCGGGACTAGCGGGGACCGGGAGCTGTTTTTT. The rearrangement joins TRBV12-5 to TRBJ2-2; TRBD2 aligns across 13 bases. The CDR3 extends over 15 amino acids. V trimming: 5 bases; J trimming: 9 bases; junction bases outside the gene matches: 6. The germline gives CDR1 LGHNT, CDR2 FRNRAP.